This T cell receptor beta chain derives from a study of blood T cell repertoires in COVID-19. About the research overall: The samples span acute and convalescent COVID-19 from the United States, Italy and Spain. T cells, B-cell-depleted T cells, or PBMCs supplied cDNA or gDNA.

The CDR3 runs 18 residues. CDR1 is SEHNR, CDR2 FQNEAQ, per germline (reference sequence). J lost 0 bases, V lost 5 bases, and 7 bases had no gene match. The Seattle patients, enrolled during active infection, were followed longitudinally. Per the study methods: It was from reference gene primer amplification that nucleated cell counts were estimated. Measured with immunoSEQ multiplex PCR; TCRdb has only the in-frame clones, and not every one. The V and J calls and clone size come from that table; D and trimming were worked out from the DNA. This table holds about 440,000 clones, about 87% found once. The rearrangement uses TRBV7-9 and TRBJ2-1; the match to TRBD2 covers 13 bases. This clonotype originated in a woman between 50 and 59 years old with COVID-19, enrolled during active disease. The sample consisted of peripheral blood. CDR3 bases: TGTGCCAGCAGCGAACTAGCGGGGGGGCCCAGCTCCTACAATGAGCAGTTCTTC. This codes for CASSELAGGPSSYNEQFF.